One TCR beta chain is described in this entry. Original processing methods: Amplification of reference gene primers provided the estimated nucleated cell counts. Method: immunoSEQ multiplex PCR; TCRdb's copy keeps in-frame clones and lacks some. Clone size and V and J calls were adopted from that table, with D and trimming inferred from the DNA. The sample comprises about 250,000 clones, about 84% of which are singletons, and 5.5% to 6% rests with the top ten. This record belongs to a study of blood T cell repertoires in COVID-19. Study as a whole: The samples span acute and convalescent COVID-19 from the United States, Italy and Spain. PBMCs, B-cell-depleted T cells, or T cells were the source of the cDNA or gDNA that made up the material.

With 4 bases clipped from V and 2 bases from J, the junction kept 6 bases outside the gene matches. The CDR3 spans 15 residues. Germline V CDR1 and CDR2: SGHDT, YYEEEE. This TCR came from a woman of 80 years or more with COVID-19, enrolled during active disease. Sequencing input: peripheral blood. V usage is TRBV5-6 and J usage is TRBJ2-1, with 7 positions matching TRBD1. CDR3 sequence reads: CASSRPGQAYNEQFF. The CDR3 bases are TGTGCCAGCAGCCGACCAGGACAGGCCTACAATGAGCAGTTCTTC. Filled out from reference TRBV5-6 and TRBJ2-1, the complete variable domain reads DAGVTQSPTHLIKTRGQQVTLRCSPKSGHDTVSWYQQALGQGPQFIFQYYEEEERQRGNFPDRFSGHQFPNYSSELNVNALLLGDSALYLCASSRPGQAYNEQFFGPGTRLTVL.